This TCR beta chain was obtained from a study of T cell responses to AZD1222 COVID-19 vaccine. Points from the study as a whole: Baseline serostatus was positive in only a handful of AZD1222 recipients. When two AZD1222 doses had been given, Spike-specific TCR breadth and depth rose. Donor demographics were predominantly white British with a female majority; clonal diversity may be underestimated. The repertoires were collected only after the peak T cell response.

Remarks on this clone: The antigen is undetermined.

Sequencing used immunoSEQ multiplex PCR; TCRdb keeps in-frame clones, though not all of them. The sample lists roughly 100,000 clones; 89% were seen once. Per the germline V gene, CDR1 is KGHDR and CDR2 is SFDVKD. The CDR3 is 13 residues long. Deletions cut 6 bases from V and 5 bases from J, with 12 bases between. This receptor was identified in an adult who received the AZD1222 COVID-19 vaccine. Sequencing was performed on peripheral blood, taken 28 days after the second AZD1222 dose. The chain couples TRBV24-1 to TRBJ1-2; D is perhaps TRBD1 (6 bases). The CDR3 protein is CATSSGGPYGYTF. As DNA, the CDR3 is TGTGCCACCAGTTCCGGGGGCCCGTATGGCTACACCTTC.